One sample yielded the 23 T cell receptor beta chains listed below, sequenced in a study of blood T cell repertoires in COVID-19. Profiling relied on immunoSEQ multiplex PCR, and the TCRdb table lists in-frame clones only, not all of them. The table records under 150,000 clones, around three quarters of them present only once. The sample comprised peripheral blood. These receptors all come from a woman in her 70s with acute or convalescent COVID-19.

The rearrangement uses TRBV9 and TRBJ1-5, with D unresolved. CDR1 and CDR2 (germline): SGDLS, YYNGEE. V lost 2 bases and J 0 bases, leaving 9 bases between the germline ends. The CDR3 runs 15 residues. Written as DNA, the CDR3 is TGTGCCAGCAGCGTGGAGGGAAATAGCAATCAGCCCCAGCATTTT. Residues: CASSVEGNSNQPQHF.

This chain links TRBV27 with TRBJ2-1, with 12 positions matching TRBD2. V dropped 5 bases and J dropped 3; count of bases not matched to a gene: 8. This CDR3 spans 17 amino acids. Germline V gene sequence: CDR1 MNHEY, CDR2 SMNVEV (reference sequence). In DNA form, the CDR3 reads TGTGCCAGCAGTCATCCGACTAGCGGGGGTGGCTACAATGAGCAGTTCTTC. This sequence encodes CASSHPTSGGGYNEQFF.

The chain carries TRBV7-9 and TRBJ2-7; perhaps TRBD1 as D (5 bases). Germline CDR1 is SEHNR and CDR2 is FQNEAQ (reference sequence). This CDR3 has 15 residues. With 5 bases removed from V and 2 bases from J, the gap between germline ends came to 16 bases. The CDR3 sequence: CASSPMGRAAYEQYF. The DNA of the CDR3 is TGTGCCAGCAGCCCCATGGGCAGGGCGGCCTACGAGCAGTACTTC.

J is TRBJ2-5 and V is TRBV14, with TRBD1 identical over 9 bases. Germline V gives CDR1 SGHDN, CDR2 FVKESK. The CDR3 consists of 14 residues. The V gene end was trimmed by 5 bases and the J gene end by 5 bases; junction bases not matched to a gene: 6. CDR3 sequence: CASSTDRGGETQYF. The CDR3 region has the DNA TGTGCCAGCAGCACCGACAGGGGGGGGGAGACCCAGTACTTC.

The CDR3 nucleotides read TGTGCCAGCAGCACCCGTAGCGGGAGCTTGGGAGAGACCCAGTACTTC. Translated: CASSTRSGSLGETQYF. The gene calls are TRBV5-4 and TRBJ2-5; 9 bases are shared with TRBD2. J was trimmed by 4 bases and V by 4 bases; bases with no gene match: 11. Per the germline V gene, CDR1 is SGHNT and CDR2 is YYREEE (reference sequence). The CDR3 consists of 16 residues.

This chain uses TRBV3-1 (or the pseudogene TRBV3-2) with TRBJ2-7; D unclear. The V end was cut by 4 bases, the J end by 1 base, with 5 bases between. Looked up from germline, CDR1 is LGHDT and CDR2 is YNNKEL (reference sequence). CDR3 length: 12 amino acids. The CDR3 here is CASSPTSYEQYF. CDR3 DNA: TGTGCCAGCAGCCCAACATCCTACGAGCAGTACTTC.

The V gene is TRBV4-2, the J gene TRBJ1-6; D ambiguous. Trimming removed 0 bases from V and 11 bases from J, with 14 bases in between. Germline CDR1 is LGHNA and CDR2 is YNFKEQ. This CDR3 contains 15 residues. As DNA, the CDR3 is TGTGCCAGCAGCCAAGAATCGCCGACATCAGCACCCCTCCACTTT. Translated: CASSQESPTSAPLHF.

The chain employs TRBV24-1 and TRBJ2-2; TRBD2 matches 9 bases. Germline V gives CDR1 KGHDR, CDR2 SFDVKD. Unmatched junction bases numbered 9, after V lost 1 base and J lost 1 base. There are 19 residues in the CDR3. The CDR3 sequence: CATSDLGTSPQGNTGELFF. Here the CDR3 DNA reads TGTGCCACCAGTGATTTAGGGACTAGCCCTCAAGGGAACACCGGGGAGCTGTTTTTT.

The chain carries TRBV5-1 and TRBJ2-3; TRBD2 agrees at 9 bases. The CDR3 totals 15 residues. V lost 0 bases and J lost 4; bases outside the gene matches: 3. Per the germline V gene, CDR1 is SGHRS and CDR2 is YFSETQ. The CDR3 loop is CASSLGAGGSDTQYF. The CDR3 DNA sequence: TGCGCCAGCAGCTTGGGTGCGGGAGGGTCAGATACGCAGTATTTT.

The gene calls are TRBV18 and TRBJ2-2, with TRBD2 matching 8 bases. The CDR3 sequence is 15 residues long. Per the germline V gene, CDR1 is KGHSH and CDR2 is LQKENI. Trimming cost V 2 bases and J 10 bases; bases outside gene matches: 9. The CDR3 sequence: CASSPSQAGGEELFF. CDR3 coding DNA: TGTGCCAGCTCACCAAGCCAGGCGGGGGGAGAGGAGCTGTTTTTT. The whole variable domain, filled in from reference TRBV18 and TRBJ2-2, reads NAGVMQNPRHLVRRRGQEARLRCSPMKGHSHVYWYRQLPEEGLKFMVYLQKENIIDESGMPKERFSAEFPKEGPSILRIQQVVRGDSAAYFCASSPSQAGGEELFFGEGSRLTVL.

This clone appeared a few times. The rearrangement uses TRBV5-1 and TRBJ1-1; the match to TRBD1 covers 7 bases. The J segment lost 2 bases and the V segment lost 2 bases, leaving 6 bases of the junction unmatched. CDR3 length: 15 residues. Looked up from germline, CDR1 is SGHRS and CDR2 is YFSETQ. The DNA for the CDR3 is TGCGCCAGCAGCTTCTCGGGACAGTCCAACACTGAAGCTTTCTTT. Translating gives CASSFSGQSNTEAFF.

The chain joins TRBV12-3 or TRBV12-4 to TRBJ1-1; D is unresolved. Trimming cost V 9 bases and J 1 base, with 12 bases left between them. The CDR3 totals 13 residues. The chain's CDR3 is CASKESPNTEAFF. The CDR3 DNA reads as TGTGCCAGTAAGGAGTCTCCGAACACTGAAGCTTTCTTT.

The gene calls are TRBV5-1 and TRBJ2-2; tentative D call: TRBD1 (5 bases). Germline V CDR1 and CDR2: SGHRS, YFSETQ. The V and J ends lost 1 base and 0 bases respectively, with 10 bases between them. This CDR3 region has 16 residues. The CDR3 here is CASSLIPGSNTGELFF. In DNA, the CDR3 is TGCGCCAGCAGCTTGATTCCAGGGTCGAACACCGGGGAGCTGTTTTTT.

This chain connects TRBV18 to TRBJ2-6; no reliable D call. V was cut by 5 bases and J by 2 bases, with 4 bases left in between. Germline CDR1 reads KGHSH; CDR2 reads LQKENI. The CDR3 loop spans 13 amino acids. This CDR3 reads CASSGPGANVLTF. The CDR3 DNA is TGTGCCAGCTCAGGGCCTGGGGCCAACGTCCTGACTTTC. The full variable domain, in which reference TRBV18 and TRBJ2-6 provide the parts outside the CDR3, is NAGVMQNPRHLVRRRGQEARLRCSPMKGHSHVYWYRQLPEEGLKFMVYLQKENIIDESGMPKERFSAEFPKEGPSILRIQQVVRGDSAAYFCASSGPGANVLTFGAGSRLTVL.

V and J are TRBV19 and TRBJ1-6, with TRBD1 as a possible D gene (6 bases). CDR3 size: 13 residues. Germline values: CDR1 LNHDA, CDR2 SQIVND (reference sequence). V lost 4 bases and J lost 8, with 9 bases in between. The CDR3 loop reads CASSSNRDSPLHF. The CDR3, as DNA: TGTGCCAGTAGTAGTAACAGGGATTCACCCCTCCACTTT.

J is TRBJ1-1 and V is TRBV14; no firm D call. V dropped 3 bases and J dropped 1 base, with 9 bases sitting between them. Germline loops: CDR1 SGHDN, CDR2 FVKESK. The CDR3 loop spans 14 amino acids. Here the CDR3 DNA reads TGTGCCAGCAGCCATTCCGGAGGGAACACTGAAGCTTTCTTT. Encoded protein: CASSHSGGNTEAFF.

The chain links TRBV9 to TRBJ2-1; D is uncertain. The CDR3 loop spans 15 amino acids. CDR1 is SGDLS, CDR2 YYNGEE, per germline. The V end was cut by 0 bases, the J end by 6 bases, with 13 bases between. CDR3: CASSVAYSAINEQFF. The DNA for the CDR3 is TGTGCCAGCAGCGTAGCCTACAGTGCGATCAATGAGCAGTTCTTC.

Concerning this clone: The same CDR3 can be traced to other DNA sequences in this sample. This sequence joins TRBV6-5 and TRBJ2-3; D gene ambiguous. The CDR3 spans 16 residues. Germline assignment: CDR1 MNHEY and CDR2 SVGAGI. Trimming took 0 bases from V and 1 from J, leaving 11 bases between them. The CDR3 DNA sequence: TGTGCCAGCAGTTACTCGGTGCCCCCAGGCACAGATACGCAGTATTTT. Translating it yields CASSYSVPPGTDTQYF.

The chain couples TRBV5-1 to TRBJ1-3, with 8 nucleotides matching TRBD1. The V gene's germline CDR1 is SGHRS and CDR2 YFSETQ. The CDR3 extends over 15 amino acids. V was pared by 3 bases and J by 0 bases, with 2 bases of the junction left unmatched. As DNA, the CDR3 is TGCGCCAGCAGCTCCCAGGGGGCCTCTGGAAACACCATATATTTT. This encodes CASSSQGASGNTIYF.

V is TRBV7-9 and J is TRBJ1-6; D not certain. CDR3 length: 15 residues. Trimming stripped 1 base from V and 3 bases from J, with 7 bases between. Germline V lookup: CDR1 SEHNR, CDR2 FQNEAQ (reference sequence). For the CDR3, the DNA is TGTGCCAGCAGCTTAGTTACTGTCTATAATTCACCCCTCCACTTT. This codes for CASSLVTVYNSPLHF.

CDR3 residues: CASSLGLAGAIRSYNEQFF. CDR3 in DNA: TGTGCCAGCAGTTTAGGACTAGCGGGGGCCATCCGGTCCTACAATGAGCAGTTCTTC. J is TRBJ2-1 and V is TRBV27; 13 bases are shared with TRBD2. Germline V lookup: CDR1 MNHEY, CDR2 SMNVEV (reference sequence). With V trimmed by 2 bases and J by 1 base, 8 bases remained unmatched. This CDR3 contains 19 residues.

The chain is built from TRBV19 and TRBJ2-7; 8 nucleotides align to TRBD2. The V gene end was trimmed by 5 bases and the J gene end by 6 bases; junction bases not matched to a gene: 9. The CDR3 loop spans 14 amino acids. Germline V CDR1 and CDR2: LNHDA, SQIVND (reference sequence). The CDR3 reads CASSFGAGVSEQYF. In DNA, the CDR3 is TGTGCCAGTAGTTTCGGAGCGGGGGTATCCGAGCAGTACTTC.

CDR3: CASTPSGLAGGPGYNEQFF. Here the CDR3 DNA reads TGTGCCAGCACCCCATCTGGTCTAGCGGGAGGGCCTGGGTACAATGAGCAGTTCTTC. This sequence joins TRBV6-2 or TRBV6-3 and TRBJ2-1; 12 bases match TRBD2. The germline CDR1 and CDR2 sequences are MNHEY and SVGEGT. Losses at the gene ends were 7 bases for V and 4 bases for J; bases not matched to a gene: 17. This CDR3 is 19 amino acids long.